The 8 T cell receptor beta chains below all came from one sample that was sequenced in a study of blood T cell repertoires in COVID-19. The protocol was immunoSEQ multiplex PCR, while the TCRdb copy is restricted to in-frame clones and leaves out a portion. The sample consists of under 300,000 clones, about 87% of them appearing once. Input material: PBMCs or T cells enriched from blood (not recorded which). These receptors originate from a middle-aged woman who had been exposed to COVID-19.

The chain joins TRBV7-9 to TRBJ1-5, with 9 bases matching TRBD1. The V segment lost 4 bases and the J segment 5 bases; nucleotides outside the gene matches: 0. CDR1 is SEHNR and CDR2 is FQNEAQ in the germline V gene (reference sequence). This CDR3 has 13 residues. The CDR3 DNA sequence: TGTGCCAGCAGCTGGGACAGGGATCAGCCCCAGCATTTT. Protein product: CASSWDRDQPQHF.

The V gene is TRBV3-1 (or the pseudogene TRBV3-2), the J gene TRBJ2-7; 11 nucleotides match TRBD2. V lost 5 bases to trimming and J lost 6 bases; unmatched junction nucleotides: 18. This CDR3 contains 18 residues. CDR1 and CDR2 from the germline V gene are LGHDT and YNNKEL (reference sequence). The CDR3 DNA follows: TGTGCCAGCAGCTTCCGACTAGCGGGGCGGACGAGCGGAGGCGAGCAGTACTTC. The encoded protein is CASSFRLAGRTSGGEQYF.

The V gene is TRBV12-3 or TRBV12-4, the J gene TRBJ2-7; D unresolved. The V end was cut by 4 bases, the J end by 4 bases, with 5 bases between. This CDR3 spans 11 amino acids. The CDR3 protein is CASSSVYEQYF. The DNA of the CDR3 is TGTGCCAGCAGTTCCGTGTACGAGCAGTACTTC.

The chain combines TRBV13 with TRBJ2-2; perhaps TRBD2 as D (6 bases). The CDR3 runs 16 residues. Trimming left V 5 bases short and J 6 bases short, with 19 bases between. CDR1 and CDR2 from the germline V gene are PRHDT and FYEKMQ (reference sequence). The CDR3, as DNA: TGTGCCAGCAGCCAAGGGAGCGGGTGGAGACCCGGGGAGCTGTTTTTT. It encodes CASSQGSGWRPGELFF.

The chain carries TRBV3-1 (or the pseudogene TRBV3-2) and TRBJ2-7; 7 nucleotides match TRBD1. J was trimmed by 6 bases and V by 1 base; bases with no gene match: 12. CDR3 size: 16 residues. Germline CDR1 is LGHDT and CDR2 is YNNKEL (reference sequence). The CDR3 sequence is CASSQGDRVVFVEQYF. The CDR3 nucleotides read TGTGCCAGCAGCCAAGGCGACAGGGTCGTATTCGTCGAGCAGTACTTC.

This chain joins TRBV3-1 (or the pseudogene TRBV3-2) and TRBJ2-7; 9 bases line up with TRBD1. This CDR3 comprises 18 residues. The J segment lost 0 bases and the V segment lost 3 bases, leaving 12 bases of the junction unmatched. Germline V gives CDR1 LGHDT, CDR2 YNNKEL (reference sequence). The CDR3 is CASSQSFGQGKSSYEQYF. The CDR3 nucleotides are TGTGCCAGCAGCCAGAGCTTTGGACAGGGGAAAAGCTCCTACGAGCAGTACTTC.

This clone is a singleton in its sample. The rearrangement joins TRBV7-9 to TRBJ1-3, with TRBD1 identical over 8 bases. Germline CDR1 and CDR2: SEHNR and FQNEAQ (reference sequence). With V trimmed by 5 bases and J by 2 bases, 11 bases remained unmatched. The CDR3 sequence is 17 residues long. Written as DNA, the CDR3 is TGTGCCAGCAGCCATGACCCAACAGGGGGAACTGGAAACACCATATATTTT. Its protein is CASSHDPTGGTGNTIYF. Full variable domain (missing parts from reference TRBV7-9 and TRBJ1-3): DTGVSQNPRHKITKRGQNVTFRCDPISEHNRLYWYRQTLGQGPEFLTYFQNEAQLEKSRLLSDRFSAERPKGSFSTLEIQRTEQGDSAMYLCASSHDPTGGTGNTIYFGEGSWLTVV.

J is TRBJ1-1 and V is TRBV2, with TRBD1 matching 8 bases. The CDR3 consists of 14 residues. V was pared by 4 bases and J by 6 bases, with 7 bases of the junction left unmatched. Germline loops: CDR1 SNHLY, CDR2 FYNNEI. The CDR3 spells CASSVVRGRSEAFF. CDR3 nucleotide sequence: TGTGCCAGCAGTGTGGTCAGGGGGCGGTCTGAAGCTTTCTTT.